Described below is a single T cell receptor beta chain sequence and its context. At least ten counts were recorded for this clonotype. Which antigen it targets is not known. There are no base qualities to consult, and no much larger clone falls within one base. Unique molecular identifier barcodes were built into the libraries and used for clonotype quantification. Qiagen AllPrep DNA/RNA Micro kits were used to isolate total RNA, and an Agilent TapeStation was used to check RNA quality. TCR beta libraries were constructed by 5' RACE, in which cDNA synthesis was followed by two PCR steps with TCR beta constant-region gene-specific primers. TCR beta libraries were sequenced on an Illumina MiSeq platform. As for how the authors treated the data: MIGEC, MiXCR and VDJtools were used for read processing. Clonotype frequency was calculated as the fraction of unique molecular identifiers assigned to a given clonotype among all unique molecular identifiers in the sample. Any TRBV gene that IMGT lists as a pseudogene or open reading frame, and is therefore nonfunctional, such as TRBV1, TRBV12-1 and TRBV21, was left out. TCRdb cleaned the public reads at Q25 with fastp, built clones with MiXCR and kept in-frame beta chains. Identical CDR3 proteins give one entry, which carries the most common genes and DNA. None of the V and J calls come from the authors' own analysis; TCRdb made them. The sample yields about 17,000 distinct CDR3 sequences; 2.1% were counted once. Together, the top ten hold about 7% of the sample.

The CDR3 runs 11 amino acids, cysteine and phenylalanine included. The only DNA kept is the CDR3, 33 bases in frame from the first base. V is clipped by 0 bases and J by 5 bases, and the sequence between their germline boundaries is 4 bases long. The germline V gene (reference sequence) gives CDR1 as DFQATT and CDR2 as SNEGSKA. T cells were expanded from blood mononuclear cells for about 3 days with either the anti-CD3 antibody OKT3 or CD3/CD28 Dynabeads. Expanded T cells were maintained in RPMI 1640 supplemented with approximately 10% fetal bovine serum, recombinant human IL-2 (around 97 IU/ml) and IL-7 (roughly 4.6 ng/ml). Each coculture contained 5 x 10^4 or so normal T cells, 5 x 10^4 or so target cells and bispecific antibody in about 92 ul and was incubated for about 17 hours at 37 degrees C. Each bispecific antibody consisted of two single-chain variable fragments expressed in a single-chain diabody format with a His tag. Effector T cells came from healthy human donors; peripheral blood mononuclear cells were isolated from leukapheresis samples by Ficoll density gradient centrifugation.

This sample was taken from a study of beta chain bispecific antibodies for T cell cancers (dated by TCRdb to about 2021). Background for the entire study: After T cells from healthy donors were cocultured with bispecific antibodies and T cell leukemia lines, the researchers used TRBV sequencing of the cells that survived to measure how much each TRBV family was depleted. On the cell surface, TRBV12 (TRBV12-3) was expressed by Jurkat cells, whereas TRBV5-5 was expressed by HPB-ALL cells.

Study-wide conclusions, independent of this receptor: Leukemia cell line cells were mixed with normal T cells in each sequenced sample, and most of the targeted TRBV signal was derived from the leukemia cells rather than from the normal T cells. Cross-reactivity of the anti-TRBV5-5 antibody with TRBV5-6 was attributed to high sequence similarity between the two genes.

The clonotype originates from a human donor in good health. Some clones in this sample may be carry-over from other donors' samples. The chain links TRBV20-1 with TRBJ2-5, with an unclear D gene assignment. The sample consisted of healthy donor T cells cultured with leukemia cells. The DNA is TGCAGTGCTAGAGATCGTGAGACCCAGTACTTC. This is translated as CSARDRETQYF.